The clone carrying this T cell receptor (beta chain) has just a few counts. Its antigen is undetermined. The V gene's germline CDR1 is LNHDA and CDR2 SQIVND (reference sequence). V shed 3 bases, J shed 1 base, and the junction held 4 bases outside the gene matches. The CDR3 contains 15 residues. Amplification used 60 Vbeta primers and 13 Jbeta primers. Assay: immunoSEQ multiplex PCR; the TCRdb copy retains only in-frame clones and omits some. The sample lists fewer than 200,000 clones, around 80% occurring once. The data derive from a study of cytomegalovirus exposure and HLA in healthy donors. General study findings and limits: Common viral pathogens seemed, in a later analysis, to connect with several of the most significant clusters. In a later analysis, HLA-associated beta chains showed higher expansion and lower generation probabilities than comparable chains. Later on, a genetic analysis was performed. It linked a missense variant in DCLRE1C with V- and J-gene trimming of TCR beta.

The sample comprised PBMCs. This TCR derives from a woman aged 50 to 60 in good health and CMV-seronegative. The chain recombines TRBV19 with TRBJ2-5; TRBD1 agrees at 8 bases. The CDR3 DNA follows: TGTGCCAGTAGTATGCAGGGGGCTATCCAAGAGACCCAGTACTTC. Its protein product is CASSMQGAIQETQYF.